The clone carrying this TCR beta chain was observed a handful of times. Antigen unknown. The J segment lost 8 bases and the V segment lost 6 bases, leaving 6 bases of the junction unmatched. The CDR3 extends over 13 amino acids. The germline gives CDR1 SGHTA, CDR2 FQGNSA. These data come from a study of T-cell reconstitution after alpha-beta-depleted transplantation in children. Study-wide findings and caveats: Two months or so post-transplant, alpha-beta T cells reportedly derived from several hundred expanded graft clones. Hyperexpanded clones declined; after one year, newly produced T cells mostly supplied diversity. At day 60, the high TCRbeta diversity found in some patients originated from recipient T cells and thymic progenitors that had survived.

The TCRbeta library was prepared with unique molecular identifiers. A single record per CDR3 protein comes from TCRdb applying MiXCR to the PCR reads. The sample lists hundreds of thousands of distinct CDR3 sequences, around 13% seen once, with around 0.8% in the top ten. The receptor's source is a girl aged 2 to 10 with congenital amegakaryocytic thrombocytopenia, due to receive a stem cell transplant. Sequences were derived from PBMCs, sampled before TCRalphabeta/CD19-depleted stem cell transplant. V and J are TRBV7-2 and TRBJ2-1; 8 bases are shared with TRBD2. The CDR3 DNA reads TGTGCCAGCAGTCGGGGGGGGAGATATGAGCAGTTCTTC. Translated, it gives CASSRGGRYEQFF. The full variable domain, in which reference TRBV7-2 and TRBJ2-1 provide the parts outside the CDR3, is GAGVSQSPSNKVTEKGKDVELRCDPISGHTALYWYRQSLGQGLEFLIYFQGNSAPDKSGLPSDRFSAERTGGSVSTLTIQRTQQEDSAVYLCASSRGGRYEQFFGPGTRLTVL.